These T cell receptor beta chains were read from a single sample in a study of lymphopenia after photon versus proton radiotherapy. The method was immunoSEQ multiplex PCR; TCRdb's version includes in-frame clones alone and lacks a portion of them. The table records thousands of clones, roughly 91% of them present only once. The starting material was peripheral blood, obtained from a patient treated with photon-based radiotherapy. These receptor sequences come from a man aged 60 to 69 with cholangiocarcinoma. CDR3s leave out the opening cysteine and the closing phenylalanine or tryptophan. Part of the rows lack a size; the others show once, few, many or a class for expanded clones.

j_call	v_call	clone_size	cdr3_aa
TRBJ1-1	TRBV5-1	.	ASSPGKGTEAF
TRBJ1-1	TRBV9	.	ASSARRGGANTEAF
TRBJ2-3	TRBV19	once	ASSIQGTSSDTQY
TRBJ1-1	TRBV29-1	.	SVLRQFDTEAF
TRBJ2-2	TRBV4-3	few	ASSQDRSGTTGELF
TRBJ2-6	TRBV25-1	.	ASTRTGSGANVLT
TRBJ1-5	TRBV28	.	ASSINNQPQH
TRBJ2-1	TRBV29-1	once	STWTDFNEQF
TRBJ1-1	TRBV28	few	ASNSQKEGGGAEAF
TRBJ1-2	TRBV10-3	.	AITYRGGGYT
TRBJ2-5	TRBV7-2	.	ASSLKVRETQY
TRBJ2-1	TRBV10-3	.	AISEIGNEQF
TRBJ2-2	TRBV7-7	.	ASSSDTLTGELF
TRBJ2-2	TRBV7-8	.	ASSLTGNTGELF
TRBJ2-1	TRBV5-8	.	ASSLGTGGSDEQF
TRBJ2-1	TRBV6-1	.	ASSEIRGVGNEQF
TRBJ2-1	TRBV29-1	.	SVETRTYNEQF
TRBJ2-5	TRBV7-3	.	ASSLPKVRQETQY
TRBJ2-1	TRBV11-3	.	ASSQRTLTNNEQF
TRBJ1-4	TRBV28	.	ASISGDLANEKLF
TRBJ2-7	TRBV5-8	.	ASSFPNGLVRREQY
TRBJ1-4	TRBV6-5	.	ASAGGRGAEKLF
TRBJ1-5	TRBV28	few	ASSLQGARVEPQH
TRBJ2-1	TRBV5-1	.	ASSSLAGVLPKDEQF
TRBJ2-7	TRBV5-1	once	ASSRIADRNLIHEQY
TRBJ2-7	TRBV6-1	.	ASSAWEGEGYEQY
TRBJ2-3	TRBV4-2	.	ASSQGVVGRTDTQY
TRBJ2-5	TRBV5-1	.	ASSLDQETQY
TRBJ2-7	TRBV10-3	.	AISESPGGEQY
TRBJ2-1	TRBV4-3	.	ASSGGGSYNEQF
TRBJ1-5	TRBV10-3	once	AISESERGQPQH
TRBJ2-7	TRBV7-6	.	ASSAATFYEQY
TRBJ2-1	TRBV5-3	.	ARSLKTGGDEQF
TRBJ2-1	TRBV19	.	ASSLTGYTYNEQF
TRBJ2-5	TRBV7-2	.	ASSLEAGGQETQY
TRBJ1-2	TRBV6-5	.	ASSYLAPQSNYGYT
TRBJ2-1	TRBV29-1	.	SLKGSTSGDNEQF
TRBJ2-1	TRBV28	.	ASSFGPSGQYNEQF
TRBJ1-3	TRBV9	.	ASSVGPASRSGNTIY
TRBJ2-5	TRBV29-1	.	SVADSAYQETQY
TRBJ1-2	TRBV6-5	.	ASTFGTGEYGYT
TRBJ2-1	TRBV29-1	.	SGRGGDVDEQF
TRBJ1-5	TRBV10-3	.	AISESTAQPQH
TRBJ2-3	TRBV5-1	.	ASSLLGDTQY
TRBJ2-7	TRBV2	.	ASSSGRGEQY
TRBJ2-7	TRBV18	.	ASSQGQGKGNEQY
TRBJ2-1	TRBV10-2	.	ASSEPPTGDEQF
TRBJ1-2	TRBV28	.	ASSLQGIYGYT
TRBJ2-1	TRBV11-3	.	ASSPLTSLRLSSYNEQF
TRBJ1-4	TRBV25-1	.	ASSDRIGAGTDLEKLF
TRBJ2-5	TRBV25-1	.	ASTHGGKETQY
TRBJ2-1	TRBV2	.	ASSEAGQGFGEQF
TRBJ1-1	TRBV19	.	ASSGRQTNTEAF
TRBJ2-7	TRBV13	.	ASSQTAWTGGGHYEQY
TRBJ2-4	TRBV10-2	.	ASSESVRWVAKNIQY
TRBJ2-1	TRBV5-1	.	ASSLDRSRSEQF
TRBJ2-7	TRBV5-1	.	ASSSRVRVYEQY
TRBJ1-6	TRBV10-2	.	ASSEEGGFGNSPLH
TRBJ2-7	TRBV20-1	.	SAGDNREQY